Below, 32 T cell receptor beta chains from the same sample are listed, as sequenced in a study of blood T cell repertoires in COVID-19. The method was immunoSEQ multiplex PCR; TCRdb's version includes in-frame clones alone and lacks a portion of them. The sample lists over 120,000 clones; 80% were seen once. Sample: peripheral blood. Every receptor here comes from a man between 65 and 85 years old who had recovered from COVID-19.

The chain carries TRBV7-6 and TRBJ2-3, with D possibly being TRBD2 (6 bases). The CDR3 sequence is 15 residues long. Germline V gene lookup returns CDR1 SGHVS and CDR2 FNYEAQ. The V end was cut by 3 bases, the J end by 4 bases, with 14 bases between. CDR3 sequence reads: CASSLAGLFPDTQYF. DNA for the CDR3: TGTGCCAGCAGCTTGGCGGGACTTTTCCCAGATACGCAGTATTTT.

This clone turned up a few times. This sequence joins TRBV2 and TRBJ2-5, with 14 bases matching TRBD2. This CDR3 is built from 17 residues. V was pared by 6 bases and J by 5 bases, with 11 bases of the junction left unmatched. CDR1 and CDR2 from the germline V gene are SNHLY and FYNNEI. DNA of the CDR3: TGTGCCAGCAGCCGGGGACTAGCGGGAGCCAGGGGGGAGACCCAGTACTTC. It translates to CASSRGLAGARGETQYF.

The chain is built from TRBV27 and TRBJ2-3; TRBD1 is a possible D gene (6 bases). CDR1 and CDR2 (germline): MNHEY, SMNVEV (reference sequence). V was cut by 7 bases and J by 7 bases, with 15 bases left in between. The CDR3 is 13 amino acids. The CDR3 bases are TGTGCCAGCAAGGGACATGTATCGTATACGCAGTATTTT. Translating it yields CASKGHVSYTQYF.

The chain is built from TRBV19 and TRBJ2-2; D not resolved. This CDR3 has 12 amino acids. In germline, CDR1 is LNHDA, CDR2 SQIVND (reference sequence). V gave up 7 bases and J gave up 4 bases, with 7 bases separating them. The CDR3 sequence: CASTLVTGELFF. CDR3 sequence (DNA): TGTGCCAGTACTCTAGTCACCGGGGAGCTGTTTTTT.

This clone was picked up one time. The chain carries TRBV2 and TRBJ2-7; the D gene is possibly TRBD1 (5 bases). The CDR3 totals 13 residues. V was shortened by 6 bases and J by 5 bases, with 14 bases between the two germline ends. The germline CDR1 and CDR2 sequences are SNHLY and FYNNEI. CDR3 sequence reads: CASSQQAGDEQYF. The CDR3 nucleotides read TGTGCCAGCAGCCAACAGGCAGGTGACGAGCAGTACTTC.

The CDR3 bases are TGTGCTAGTGGTTTGGCTGACTCAGGGTATAGCAATCAGCCCCAGCATTTT. This codes for CASGLADSGYSNQPQHF. The rearrangement uses TRBV12-5 and TRBJ1-5; possible D gene TRBD1, 5 bases. Germline lookup yields CDR1 LGHNT and CDR2 FRNRAP. CDR3 length: 17 amino acids. The germline V and J ends were trimmed by 1 base and 0 bases, with 13 bases remaining between them.

Remarks on this clone: A much larger clonotype is one base distant, so this may be a read error. The J gene is TRBJ2-7, the V gene TRBV6-2 or TRBV6-3; 9 positions agree with TRBD2. CDR1 and CDR2 from the germline V gene are MNHEY and SVGEGT. J gave up 5 bases and V 4 bases, and 3 bases lay outside the gene matches. The CDR3 consists of 13 residues. CDR3 in amino acids: CASSLGLAHEQYF. Written as DNA, the CDR3 is TGTGCCAGCAGTTTGGGACTAGCCCACGAGCAGTACTTC.

V and J are TRBV19 and TRBJ2-2; TRBD1 agrees at 10 bases. Germline lookup yields CDR1 LNHDA and CDR2 SQIVND (reference sequence). This CDR3 has 15 residues. V lost 5 bases, J lost 5 bases, and 5 bases stayed unmatched. The CDR3 protein is CASSAPGQGTGELFF. The CDR3 DNA is TGTGCCAGTAGTGCACCGGGACAGGGGACCGGGGAGCTGTTTTTT. Full variable domain (missing parts from reference TRBV19 and TRBJ2-2): DGGITQSPKYLFRKEGQNVTLSCEQNLNHDAMYWYRQDPGQGLRLIYYSQIVNDFQKGDIAEGYSVSREKKESFPLTVTSAQKNPTAFYLCASSAPGQGTGELFFGEGSRLTVL.

The rearrangement joins TRBV27 to TRBJ2-5, with D perhaps TRBD1 (6 bases). Germline lookup yields CDR1 MNHEY and CDR2 SMNVEV (reference sequence). V gave up 0 bases and J gave up 3 bases, with 8 bases separating them. The CDR3 runs to 14 residues. The CDR3 protein is CASSLSSGEETQYF. CDR3 in DNA: TGTGCCAGCAGTTTATCGTCAGGGGAAGAGACCCAGTACTTC.

This chain connects TRBV28 to TRBJ2-7; D gene uncertain. CDR3 length equals 11 residues. CDR1 and CDR2 (germline): MDHEN, SYDVKM. V was clipped by 6 bases and J by 5 bases, with 8 bases between them. CDR3 region: CASSIVDEQYF. In nucleotides, the CDR3 is TGTGCCAGCAGCATAGTGGACGAGCAGTACTTC.

This rearrangement joins TRBV6-5 to TRBJ2-7, with 8 bases lining up with TRBD1. The CDR3 is 13 amino acids. Trimming took 7 bases from V and 6 from J; bases not matched to a gene: 8. CDR1 MNHEY and CDR2 SVGAGI come from the germline V gene. The chain's CDR3 is CASTRQGWGEQYF. The CDR3 nucleotides are TGTGCCAGCACCAGACAGGGGTGGGGCGAGCAGTACTTC.

This chain connects TRBV10-3 to TRBJ2-2; 10 nucleotides line up with TRBD2. Germline V gene sequence: CDR1 ENHRY, CDR2 SYGVKD. The CDR3 is 15 amino acids. The junction had 3 bases not matched to a gene; V was cut back by 3 bases and J by 5 bases. As DNA, the CDR3 is TGTGCCATCAGTGACTCTAGCGGGGGAACCGGGGAGCTGTTTTTT. Residues: CAISDSSGGTGELFF.

The chain couples TRBV27 to TRBJ1-2, with TRBD1 as a possible D gene (5 bases). The CDR3 sequence is 15 residues long. V was trimmed by 6 bases and J by 7 bases, leaving 21 bases between them. CDR1 MNHEY and CDR2 SMNVEV come from the germline V gene (reference sequence). The CDR3 DNA reads as TGTGCCAGCAGGCAGACGGTTCTAGGGGACTCTGGCTACACCTTC. Amino acid sequence: CASRQTVLGDSGYTF.

The chain combines TRBV30 with TRBJ2-5, with a weak D call TRBD2 (5 bases). Trimming left V 2 bases short and J 5 bases short, with 15 bases between. The germline gives CDR1 GTSNPN, CDR2 SVGIG (reference sequence). This CDR3 is 14 amino acids long. Here the CDR3 reads CAWSPVRAEETQYF. Here the CDR3 DNA reads TGTGCCTGGAGTCCGGTGAGGGCCGAGGAGACCCAGTACTTC.

The rearrangement links TRBV2 to TRBJ2-7, with 7 bases aligning to TRBD2. V shed 1 base, J shed 5 bases, and the junction held 14 bases outside the gene matches. CDR1 is SNHLY and CDR2 is FYNNEI in the germline V gene. CDR3 length: 17 residues. The DNA of the CDR3 is TGTGCCAGCAGTGAAGAAGGCCTCTTTGCGGGAGAGAACGAGCAGTACTTC. Its translation: CASSEEGLFAGENEQYF.

The chain carries TRBV2 and TRBJ1-5; D is undetermined. The V gene's germline CDR1 is SNHLY and CDR2 FYNNEI. The V end was cut by 0 bases, the J end by 9 bases, with 15 bases between. The CDR3 has 15 residues. The CDR3 protein is CASSEAEQWTSPQHF. As DNA, the CDR3 is TGTGCCAGCAGTGAAGCGGAGCAATGGACTTCGCCCCAGCATTTT.

V usage is TRBV29-1 and J usage is TRBJ2-2, with TRBD1 as a possible D gene (5 bases). CDR1 is SQVTM and CDR2 is ANQGSEA in the germline V gene. The V end was cut by 4 bases, the J end by 2 bases, with 11 bases between. The CDR3 has 14 residues. The CDR3 coding sequence is TGCAGCGTTGGACAGAGGATCAACACCGGGGAGCTGTTTTTT. Protein sequence: CSVGQRINTGELFF.

This clone turned up a few times. This chain uses TRBV10-3 with TRBJ2-2; 9 nucleotides line up with TRBD2. CDR1 ENHRY and CDR2 SYGVKD come from the germline V gene. There are 14 residues in the CDR3. After removal of 8 bases from V and 4 bases from J, the junction contained 5 bases not matched to a gene. The CDR3 nucleotides read TGTGCCATCTCTAGCGGGATGGCCACCGGGGAGCTGTTTTTT. Protein product: CAISSGMATGELFF.

This CDR3 is CASSQTSGRARVPQYF. The CDR3 bases are TGTGCCAGCAGTCAGACTAGCGGGAGGGCCCGGGTTCCGCAGTATTTT. The rearrangement joins TRBV6-6 to TRBJ2-3, with 14 bases fitting TRBD2. V was pared by 5 bases and J by 10 bases, with 11 bases of the junction left unmatched. Germline V CDR1 and CDR2: MNHNY, SVGAGI (reference sequence). The CDR3 sequence is 16 residues long.

The chain carries TRBV10-3 and TRBJ2-7; maybe TRBD2 (5 bases). The germline gives CDR1 ENHRY, CDR2 SYGVKD. V was cut by 4 bases and J by 2 bases, with 12 bases left in between. The CDR3 runs 14 residues. CDR3 nucleotide sequence: TGTGCCATCAGTGGCCGGGGTGCCACCTACGAGCAGTACTTC. As protein: CAISGRGATYEQYF.

The chain combines TRBV5-1 with TRBJ1-1, with D possibly matching TRBD1 (5 bases). Trimming removed 3 bases from V and 4 bases from J, with 16 bases in between. Looked up from germline, CDR1 is SGHRS and CDR2 is YFSETQ. There are 15 residues in the CDR3. CDR3 in DNA: TGCGCCAGCAGCTCGGGACTGCTACAGGTCACTGAAGCTTTCTTT. As protein: CASSSGLLQVTEAFF.

V usage is TRBV5-5 and J usage is TRBJ2-2, with 8 bases identical to TRBD2. The CDR3 runs to 17 residues. Trimming cost V 1 base and J 6 bases; bases outside gene matches: 11. CDR1 SGHKS and CDR2 YYEKEE come from the germline V gene (reference sequence). The CDR3 protein is CASSLRGSGSSPGELFF. DNA of the CDR3: TGTGCCAGCAGCTTGAGGGGGAGCGGGAGTAGCCCCGGGGAGCTGTTTTTT.

This chain links TRBV30 with TRBJ2-2; D is perhaps TRBD1 (5 bases). V shed 2 bases and J shed 6 bases, with 16 bases lying between them. Germline CDR1 reads GTSNPN; CDR2 reads SVGIG (reference sequence). The CDR3 has 15 residues. The CDR3, as DNA: TGTGCCTGGAGTCGAGGCAGGGTTCAGGCCGGGGAGCTGTTTTTT. Protein product: CAWSRGRVQAGELFF. Supplemented by reference TRBV30 and TRBJ2-2, the full variable domain reads SQTIHQWPATLVQPVGSPLSLECTVEGTSNPNLYWYRQAAGRGLQLLFYSVGIGQISSEVPQNLSASRPQDRQFILSSKKLLLSDSGFYLCAWSRGRVQAGELFFGEGSRLTVL.

This clone was detected only once. The chain links TRBV7-9 to TRBJ2-3; 8 positions agree with TRBD1. The CDR3 loop spans 15 amino acids. CDR1 is SEHNR, CDR2 FQNEAQ, per germline (reference sequence). The V segment lost 2 bases and the J segment 4 bases; nucleotides outside the gene matches: 5. CDR3 sequence: CASSLLGQGADTQYF. DNA of the CDR3: TGTGCCAGCAGCTTACTCGGACAGGGAGCAGATACGCAGTATTTT. Looking up the rest from reference TRBV7-9 and TRBJ2-3 gives the full variable domain: DTGVSQNPRHKITKRGQNVTFRCDPISEHNRLYWYRQTLGQGPEFLTYFQNEAQLEKSRLLSDRFSAERPKGSFSTLEIQRTEQGDSAMYLCASSLLGQGADTQYFGPGTRLTVL.

This clone came up a few times. This rearrangement joins TRBV27 to TRBJ1-5; D gene unclear. Deletions cut 0 bases from V and 6 bases from J, with 6 bases between. CDR1 MNHEY and CDR2 SMNVEV come from the germline V gene (reference sequence). The CDR3 contains 13 residues. The CDR3: CASSLSRLQPQHF. CDR3 nucleotide sequence: TGTGCCAGCAGTTTATCGCGCCTTCAGCCCCAGCATTTT.

The gene calls are TRBV3-1 (or the pseudogene TRBV3-2) and TRBJ1-5; TRBD1 is a possible D gene (5 bases). V lost 4 bases, J lost 6 bases, and 13 bases lay in between. CDR3 length: 14 amino acids. The germline V gene has CDR1 LGHDT and CDR2 YNNKEL (reference sequence). CDR3 bases: TGTGCCAGCAGCCCGGGCGGGGCGCGTCAGCCCCAGCATTTT. It codes for CASSPGGARQPQHF.

The genes are TRBV19 and TRBJ2-7, with 7 bases that match TRBD1. Germline CDR1 and CDR2: LNHDA and SQIVND (reference sequence). The CDR3 consists of 14 residues. The V segment lost 5 bases and the J segment 4 bases; nucleotides outside the gene matches: 8. The CDR3 loop is CASSPPDRRYEQYF. The DNA of the CDR3 is TGTGCCAGTAGTCCGCCGGACAGGAGGTACGAGCAGTACTTC. The entire variable domain, with the rest obtained from reference TRBV19 and TRBJ2-7, is as follows: DGGITQSPKYLFRKEGQNVTLSCEQNLNHDAMYWYRQDPGQGLRLIYYSQIVNDFQKGDIAEGYSVSREKKESFPLTVTSAQKNPTAFYLCASSPPDRRYEQYFGPGTRLTVT.

CDR3 DNA sequence: TGTGCCAGCAGCCTGACAGTCTCTGGAAACACCATATATTTT. It yields the protein CASSLTVSGNTIYF. The chain uses TRBV7-8 and TRBJ1-3; perhaps TRBD1 as D (5 bases). The CDR3 spans 14 residues. The germline CDR1 and CDR2 sequences are SGHVS and FQNEAQ. V gave up 5 bases and J gave up 0 bases, with 8 bases separating them.

This clone has more than one count but fewer than ten. This sequence joins TRBV18 and TRBJ1-4; TRBD1 aligns across 8 bases. This CDR3 spans 14 amino acids. The V gene end was trimmed by 3 bases and the J gene end by 6 bases; junction bases not matched to a gene: 3. Germline lookup yields CDR1 KGHSH and CDR2 LQKENI. CDR3 protein: CASSPGQGDEKLFF. The DNA of the CDR3 is TGTGCCAGCTCACCCGGACAGGGAGATGAAAAACTGTTTTTT.

The chain combines TRBV7-9 with TRBJ2-3; the D gene is possibly TRBD2 (7 bases). CDR1 and CDR2 (germline): SEHNR, FQNEAQ (reference sequence). The CDR3 is 15 residues long. The V end lost 5 bases, the J end lost 2 bases, and 14 bases lay between the germline ends. CDR3 bases: TGTGCCAGCAGCCCACAGGGACTACCCACAGATACGCAGTATTTT. It specifies CASSPQGLPTDTQYF.

The rearrangement links TRBV5-4 to TRBJ1-1; D gene unclear. CDR3 length: 14 residues. CDR1 is SGHNT, CDR2 YYREEE, per germline (reference sequence). Between the trimmed V and J ends, which lost 0 bases and 5 bases, there was a span of 11 bases. Here the CDR3 reads CASSLDPAGTEAFF. The CDR3 DNA is TGTGCCAGCAGCTTGGACCCGGCGGGGACTGAAGCTTTCTTT.

The V call is TRBV5-6, the J call TRBJ2-2, with D unresolved. The CDR3 loop spans 16 amino acids. The V gene lost 4 bases and the J gene lost 4 bases, with 17 bases spanning the gap. Germline loops: CDR1 SGHDT, CDR2 YYEEEE. The CDR3 DNA sequence: TGTGCCAGCAGCCCGATTGAATTGCTAGGCACCGGGGAGCTGTTTTTT. It translates to CASSPIELLGTGELFF. The entire variable domain, with the rest obtained from reference TRBV5-6 and TRBJ2-2, is as follows: DAGVTQSPTHLIKTRGQQVTLRCSPKSGHDTVSWYQQALGQGPQFIFQYYEEEERQRGNFPDRFSGHQFPNYSSELNVNALLLGDSALYLCASSPIELLGTGELFFGEGSRLTVL.